This is a list of T cell receptor beta chains from one sample in a study of CD8 T cells in ankylosing spondylitis. TCRdb re-called the 5' RACE reads through MiXCR, storing one row per CDR3 protein. Found here are about 510,000 distinct CDR3 sequences, 5.3% of them singletons; the top ten hold around 3.5%. The sequencing sample was made of blood, either unsorted or a sorted T cell fraction (not recorded which). The receptor source for this set is a male donor with ankylosing spondylitis. Each CDR3 is given with its conserved first and last residue. D genes are given only for firm matches. Clone size is not always given. Where it is, it says once, few, many or a class for expanded clones.

CDR3 protein: CASSLVVGIGTEAFF
CDR3 DNA: TGCGCCAGCAGCTTGGTCGTCGGGATAGGCACTGAAGCTTTCTTT
D gene: NA
J gene: TRBJ1-1
V gene: TRBV5-1
clone size: many

CDR3 protein: CASSSLGGTDTQYF
CDR3 DNA: TGTGCCAGCAGCTCCCTGGGGGGAACGGATACGCAGTATTTT
D gene: NA
J gene: TRBJ2-3
V gene: TRBV7-9
clone size: NA

CDR3 protein: CSARLPGIYEQYF
CDR3 DNA: TGCAGTGCTAGATTGCCTGGGATATACGAGCAGTACTTC
D gene: NA
J gene: TRBJ2-7
V gene: TRBV20-1
clone size: many

CDR3 protein: CASSFFPSYNEQFF
CDR3 DNA: TGTGCCAGCAGTTTTTTTCCCTCCTACAATGAGCAGTTCTTC
D gene: NA
J gene: TRBJ2-1
V gene: TRBV28
clone size: few

CDR3 protein: CSARDSSGTTNEKLFF
CDR3 DNA: TGCAGTGCTAGAGATAGTTCGGGAACAACTAATGAAAAACTGTTTTTT
D gene: NA
J gene: TRBJ1-4
V gene: TRBV20-1
clone size: NA

CDR3 protein: CASSLGSRNMNTEAFF
CDR3 DNA: TGCGCCAGCAGCTTGGGCAGCCGGAATATGAACACTGAAGCTTTCTTT
D gene: NA
J gene: TRBJ1-1
V gene: TRBV5-1
clone size: many

CDR3 protein: CAISSTGSYEQYF
CDR3 DNA: TGTGCCATCAGCAGTACAGGGTCCTACGAGCAGTACTTC
D gene: NA
J gene: TRBJ2-7
V gene: TRBV10-3
clone size: few

CDR3 protein: CASSQVERKETQYF
CDR3 DNA: TGCGCCAGCAGCCAAGTGGAAAGGAAAGAGACCCAGTACTTC
D gene: NA
J gene: TRBJ2-5
V gene: TRBV4-1
clone size: NA

CDR3 protein: CASSQLSGLGAPDTQYF
CDR3 DNA: TGCGCCAGCAGCCAGCTGAGTGGGTTAGGAGCCCCAGATACGCAGTATTTT
D gene: NA
J gene: TRBJ2-3
V gene: TRBV4-3
clone size: many

CDR3 protein: CASSAGTLSSYEQYF
CDR3 DNA: TGTGCCAGCAGCGCCGGGACACTCAGCTCCTACGAGCAGTACTTC
D gene: NA
J gene: TRBJ2-7
V gene: TRBV7-6
clone size: NA

CDR3 protein: CASSLTHSRDRDAFF
CDR3 DNA: TGCGCCAGCAGCCTCACTCACTCCCGGGACAGGGATGCTTTCTTT
D gene: TRBD1
J gene: TRBJ1-1
V gene: TRBV4-1
clone size: NA

CDR3 protein: CASSVEGGRSSYNEQFF
CDR3 DNA: TGTGCCAGCAGCGTAGAGGGCGGGCGAAGCTCCTACAATGAGCAGTTCTTC
D gene: NA
J gene: TRBJ2-1
V gene: TRBV9
clone size: few

CDR3 protein: CASSPSTRGAVTDTQYF
CDR3 DNA: TGTGCCAGCAGTCCAAGCACTCGGGGGGCCGTCACAGATACGCAGTATTTT
D gene: NA
J gene: TRBJ2-3
V gene: TRBV12-3/TRBV12-4
clone size: many

CDR3 protein: CASNESPGYNEQFF
CDR3 DNA: TGTGCCAGCAACGAATCCCCGGGGTACAATGAGCAGTTCTTC
D gene: NA
J gene: TRBJ2-1
V gene: TRBV7-9
clone size: many

CDR3 protein: CASSQEGLRAGLAKNIQYF
CDR3 DNA: TGTGCCAGCAGCCAAGAGGGTCTTCGGGCGGGACTTGCCAAAAACATTCAGTACTTC
D gene: NA
J gene: TRBJ2-4
V gene: TRBV14
clone size: NA

CDR3 protein: CASSLISNYEQYF
CDR3 DNA: TGCGCCAGCAGCTTGATAAGTAACTACGAGCAGTACTTC
D gene: NA
J gene: TRBJ2-7
V gene: TRBV5-1
clone size: many

CDR3 protein: CASSELGSTDTQYF
CDR3 DNA: TGTGCCAGCAGTGAATTGGGCAGCACAGATACGCAGTATTTT
D gene: NA
J gene: TRBJ2-3
V gene: TRBV25-1
clone size: many

CDR3 protein: CASSSSLAGDYEQYF
CDR3 DNA: TGCGCCAGCAGCTCCTCACTAGCGGGAGACTACGAGCAGTACTTC
D gene: TRBD2
J gene: TRBJ2-7
V gene: TRBV5-1
clone size: many

CDR3 protein: CASGRQANHQPQHF
CDR3 DNA: TGTGCCAGCGGCCGGCAAGCTAACCATCAGCCCCAGCATTTT
D gene: NA
J gene: TRBJ1-5
V gene: TRBV7-2
clone size: many

CDR3 protein: CASSLGGSFYEQYF
CDR3 DNA: TGTGCCAGCAGCTTAGGCGGGAGTTTCTACGAGCAGTACTTC
D gene: TRBD2
J gene: TRBJ2-7
V gene: TRBV7-6
clone size: few

CDR3 protein: CASGLGVPPYEQYF
CDR3 DNA: TGTGCTAGTGGTTTGGGGGTCCCTCCCTACGAGCAGTACTTC
D gene: NA
J gene: TRBJ2-7
V gene: TRBV12-5
clone size: NA

CDR3 protein: CASSWSIRNTQYF
CDR3 DNA: TGTGCCAGCAGTTGGTCCATCAGGAATACGCAGTATTTT
D gene: NA
J gene: TRBJ2-3
V gene: TRBV7-6
clone size: few

CDR3 protein: CASSLEAGETQYF
CDR3 DNA: TGCGCCAGCAGCTTGGAGGCAGGAGAGACCCAGTACTTC
D gene: NA
J gene: TRBJ2-5
V gene: TRBV5-1
clone size: NA

CDR3 protein: CATSAEGTPTDTQYF
CDR3 DNA: TGTGCCACCAGTGCCGAAGGGACACCCACAGATACGCAGTATTTT
D gene: NA
J gene: TRBJ2-3
V gene: TRBV24-1
clone size: many

CDR3 protein: CASSPQGSSNQPQHF
CDR3 DNA: TGTGCCAGCAGTCCCCAAGGGAGTAGCAATCAGCCCCAGCATTTT
D gene: NA
J gene: TRBJ1-5
V gene: TRBV28
clone size: many

CDR3 protein: CASSLGTGQQPQHF
CDR3 DNA: TGTGCCAGCAGCTTAGGCACAGGGCAACAGCCCCAGCATTTT
D gene: NA
J gene: TRBJ1-5
V gene: TRBV7-9
clone size: many

CDR3 protein: CASSASGGNNEQFF
CDR3 DNA: TGTGCCAGCAGCGCTAGCGGGGGCAACAATGAGCAGTTCTTC
D gene: TRBD2
J gene: TRBJ2-1
V gene: TRBV5-4
clone size: few

CDR3 protein: CASSPTWPANYGYTF
CDR3 DNA: TGTGCCAGCAGCCCGACTTGGCCGGCTAACTATGGCTACACCTTC
D gene: NA
J gene: TRBJ1-2
V gene: TRBV13
clone size: NA

CDR3 protein: CASSRGRTPSTDTQYF
CDR3 DNA: TGTGCCAGCAGCCGCGGGAGGACCCCTAGCACAGATACGCAGTATTTT
D gene: TRBD2
J gene: TRBJ2-3
V gene: TRBV11-3
clone size: NA

CDR3 protein: CSVKTGGVGYTF
CDR3 DNA: TGCAGCGTTAAGACAGGGGGCGTGGGCTACACCTTC
D gene: TRBD1
J gene: TRBJ1-2
V gene: TRBV29-1
clone size: few

CDR3 protein: CASSIQGMHEQFF
CDR3 DNA: TGTGCCAGCAGCATACAGGGGATGCATGAGCAGTTCTTC
D gene: TRBD1
J gene: TRBJ2-1
V gene: TRBV6-1
clone size: few

CDR3 protein: CASSPDGVFYTF
CDR3 DNA: TGTGCCAGCAGCCCGGACGGAGTATTCTACACCTTC
D gene: NA
J gene: TRBJ1-2
V gene: TRBV11-2
clone size: many

CDR3 protein: CASSLWSRFELYEQYF
CDR3 DNA: TGTGCCAGCAGTTTATGGTCCAGGTTCGAGCTCTACGAGCAGTACTTC
D gene: NA
J gene: TRBJ2-7
V gene: TRBV28
clone size: many

CDR3 protein: CASSLAIAVEETQYF
CDR3 DNA: TGTGCCAGCAGCTTAGCCATAGCGGTGGAAGAGACCCAGTACTTC
D gene: NA
J gene: TRBJ2-5
V gene: TRBV7-8
clone size: many

CDR3 protein: CASSHEMNTEAFF
CDR3 DNA: TGCGCCAGCAGCCATGAAATGAACACTGAAGCTTTCTTT
D gene: NA
J gene: TRBJ1-1
V gene: TRBV5-1
clone size: many

CDR3 protein: CASSPNSWVFNTGELFF
CDR3 DNA: TGTGCCAGCTCACCGAACTCTTGGGTTTTCAACACCGGGGAGCTGTTTTTT
D gene: NA
J gene: TRBJ2-2
V gene: TRBV18
clone size: many

CDR3 protein: CAISEGGSIGYTF
CDR3 DNA: TGTGCCATCAGTGAAGGCGGATCTATTGGCTACACCTTC
D gene: NA
J gene: TRBJ1-2
V gene: TRBV10-3
clone size: many

CDR3 protein: CATSGGTRNSPNEQFF
CDR3 DNA: TGTGCCACCAGTGGGGGGACTAGGAATTCCCCCAATGAGCAGTTCTTC
D gene: TRBD2
J gene: TRBJ2-1
V gene: TRBV24-1
clone size: many

CDR3 protein: CASSYWGGNQPQHF
CDR3 DNA: TGTGCCAGCAGTTACTGGGGTGGTAATCAGCCCCAGCATTTT
D gene: NA
J gene: TRBJ1-5
V gene: TRBV6-2/TRBV6-3
clone size: many

CDR3 protein: CASSYSPAPNEQFF
CDR3 DNA: TGTGCCAGCAGTTACTCCCCAGCCCCCAATGAGCAGTTCTTC
D gene: NA
J gene: TRBJ2-1
V gene: TRBV6-2/TRBV6-3
clone size: many

CDR3 protein: CASQPGQGYAGANVLTF
CDR3 DNA: TGTGCCAGCCAACCGGGACAGGGGTATGCTGGGGCCAACGTCCTGACTTTC
D gene: TRBD1
J gene: TRBJ2-6
V gene: TRBV18
clone size: NA